A single T cell receptor (beta chain) is shown here with its context. The data were obtained in a study of cytomegalovirus exposure and HLA in healthy donors. PCR employed 60 Vbeta and 13 Jbeta primers. TCRdb keeps only in-frame clones here, not all; method: immunoSEQ multiplex PCR. The sample has under 100,000 clones; approximately 83% are singletons. With 2 bases clipped from V and 4 bases from J, the junction kept 6 bases outside the gene matches. Germline lookup yields CDR1 LGHNA and CDR2 YSLEER. The CDR3 contains 16 residues. This sequence was found in a man aged 35 to 55 in good health and CMV-seronegative. The sequenced material came from PBMCs. The V and J genes are TRBV4-3 and TRBJ2-5; 11 bases agree with TRBD1. The chain's CDR3 is CASSQQDRGRLETQYF. Here the CDR3 DNA reads TGCGCCAGCAGCCAACAGGACAGGGGGCGCTTAGAGACCCAGTACTTC.